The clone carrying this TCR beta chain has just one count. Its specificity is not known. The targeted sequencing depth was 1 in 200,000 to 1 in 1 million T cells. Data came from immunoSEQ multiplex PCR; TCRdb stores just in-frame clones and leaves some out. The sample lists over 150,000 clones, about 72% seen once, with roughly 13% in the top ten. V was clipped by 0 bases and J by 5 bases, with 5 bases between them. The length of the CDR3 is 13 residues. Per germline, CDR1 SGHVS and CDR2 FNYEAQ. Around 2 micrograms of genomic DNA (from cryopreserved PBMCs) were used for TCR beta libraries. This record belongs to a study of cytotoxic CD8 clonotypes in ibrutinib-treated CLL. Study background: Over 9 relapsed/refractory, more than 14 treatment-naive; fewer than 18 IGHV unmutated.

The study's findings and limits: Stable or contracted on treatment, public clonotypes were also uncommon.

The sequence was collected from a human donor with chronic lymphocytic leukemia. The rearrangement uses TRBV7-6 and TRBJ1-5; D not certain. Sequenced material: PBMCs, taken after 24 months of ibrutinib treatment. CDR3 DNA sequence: TGTGCCAGCAGCTTAGCGCCGGATCAGCCCCAGCATTTT. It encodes CASSLAPDQPQHF. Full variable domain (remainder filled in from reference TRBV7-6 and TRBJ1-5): GAGVSQSPRYKVTKRGQDVALRCDPISGHVSLYWYRQALGQGPEFLTYFNYEAQQDKSGLPNDRFSAERPEGSISTLTIQRTEQRDSAMYRCASSLAPDQPQHFGDGTRLSIL.